The 9 T cell receptor beta chains given below trace back to one sample, sequenced in a study of shared clonotypes between healthy human individuals. Profiled with immunoSEQ multiplex PCR; TCRdb holds only in-frame clones, not every one. The data show 850,000 to 1,100,000 clones, roughly 80% seen once. The sample taken for sequencing was memory CD4+ T cells from PBMCs. This sample's subset: CD45RA-negative fraction. Source of these receptors: a man younger than 35 in good health. Some clones in this sample may be carry-over from other donors' samples.

The genes are TRBV27 and TRBJ2-5, with no clear D. V lost 4 bases and J 4 bases, leaving 10 bases between the germline ends. The CDR3 runs to 13 residues. Germline V gene sequence: CDR1 MNHEY, CDR2 SMNVEV (reference sequence). The CDR3 region is CASSSAYRETQYF. The CDR3 coding sequence is TGTGCCAGCAGTTCGGCCTACCGAGAGACCCAGTACTTC.

This chain connects TRBV9 to TRBJ2-1; 7 bases are a match to TRBD1. The CDR3 sequence is 13 residues long. V lost 0 bases and J lost 8; bases outside the gene matches: 2. From germline, CDR1 is SGDLS and CDR2 YYNGEE. Written as DNA, the CDR3 is TGTGCCAGCAGCGTAGGACAGGGAGATGAGCAGTTCTTC. This encodes CASSVGQGDEQFF.

This clone was seen a few times. V gene TRBV28 combines with J gene TRBJ1-1, with 7 bases that match TRBD1. With 4 bases clipped from V and 0 bases from J, the junction kept 11 bases outside the gene matches. Per germline, CDR1 MDHEN and CDR2 SYDVKM. This CDR3 has 17 amino acids. CDR3 bases: TGTGCCAGCAGTTCCGGAGTAGGGGGCGGGTTGAACACTGAAGCTTTCTTT. It translates to CASSSGVGGGLNTEAFF.

The chain carries TRBV5-1 and TRBJ2-2, with 9 bases lining up with TRBD1. Germline V CDR1 and CDR2: SGHRS, YFSETQ. The CDR3 contains 16 residues. V lost 3 bases, J lost 5 bases, and 8 bases stayed unmatched. The CDR3 coding sequence is TGCGCCAGCAGCTCCTACGGGACAGGGCAGACCGGGGAGCTGTTTTTT. Protein: CASSSYGTGQTGELFF.

The chain joins TRBV5-4 to TRBJ2-5; 13 nucleotides agree with TRBD2. With 5 bases clipped from V and 3 bases from J, the junction kept 4 bases outside the gene matches. Germline V CDR1 and CDR2: SGHNT, YYREEE (reference sequence). This CDR3 has 15 amino acids. The CDR3 DNA reads TGTGCCAGCAGTTACGGACTAGCGGGAGAAGAGACCCAGTACTTC. The encoded protein is CASSYGLAGEETQYF. The full variable domain, rest sourced from reference TRBV5-4 and TRBJ2-5, is ETGVTQSPTHLIKTRGQQVTLRCSSQSGHNTVSWYQQALGQGPQFIFQYYREEENGRGNFPPRFSGLQFPNYSSELNVNALELDDSALYLCASSYGLAGEETQYFGPGTRLLVL.

A few counts support this clone. The rearrangement links TRBV4-1 to TRBJ1-4, with D possibly matching TRBD1 (5 bases). Germline V CDR1 and CDR2: MGHRA, YSYEKL. CDR3 size: 16 residues. Trimming shortened V by 3 bases and J by 7 bases, and 18 bases separated the two germline ends. CDR3 in amino acids: CASSQTRVRGPEKLFF. DNA for the CDR3: TGCGCCAGCAGCCAGACCAGGGTCCGCGGGCCTGAAAAACTGTTTTTT.

The rearrangement links TRBV18 to TRBJ2-6, with D possibly being TRBD2 (5 bases). The V and J ends lost 2 bases and 0 bases respectively, with 8 bases between them. The CDR3 sequence is 16 residues long. Germline V gives CDR1 KGHSH, CDR2 LQKENI. CDR3 bases: TGTGCCAGCTCACCATTGGCGGGCTCTGGGGCCAACGTCCTGACTTTC. The encoded protein is CASSPLAGSGANVLTF.

This chain connects TRBV5-1 to TRBJ2-3; 10 bases line up with TRBD2. Trimming at V came to 0 bases and at J to 3 bases, leaving 4 bases not matched to a gene. Per the germline V gene, CDR1 is SGHRS and CDR2 is YFSETQ. CDR3 length equals 16 residues. The CDR3 DNA follows: TGCGCCAGCAGCTTGGGGACTAGCGGATTAACAGATACGCAGTATTTT. Translated, it gives CASSLGTSGLTDTQYF.

This clone was counted once. V is TRBV7-8 and J is TRBJ2-1, with 8 bases aligning to TRBD2. Germline V gene data show CDR1 as SGHVS and CDR2 as FQNEAQ. The V segment lost 2 bases and the J segment 7 bases; nucleotides outside the gene matches: 10. The CDR3 is made up of 16 amino acids. CDR3: CASSLHPGGPGNEQFF. The CDR3 bases are TGTGCCAGCAGCTTACATCCGGGAGGGCCCGGTAATGAGCAGTTCTTC.